This is a list of T cell receptor delta chains from one sample in a study of gamma-delta chains in newborns, infants, children. TCRdb used CATT to re-call clones from the reads. The sample holds 6,000 to 6,500 delta-chain clones; approximately 2.4% are singletons and the top ten take less than 20%. The specimen sequenced was blood. These receptor sequences come from a child who was a newborn, infant or young child, either healthy, febrile or measles-vaccinated (not recorded which). Both conserved end residues are part of each CDR3. Fields, in order: CDR3 length, V gene, J gene, D gene, clone size, CDR3 DNA, CDR3 protein. D genes are given only for firm matches. Some rows mark clone size as missing; the rest say once, few, many or name a class of expanded clone.

CDR3 length: 19; V gene: TRDV2; J gene: TRDJ3; D gene: TRDD3; clone size: medium-sized; CDR3 DNA: TGTGCCTGTGACACCGTACTGGGGGCAAGCTCCTGGGACACCCGACAGATGTTTTTC; CDR3 protein: CACDTVLGASSWDTRQMFF
CDR3 length: 13; V gene: TRDV2; J gene: TRDJ1; D gene: TRDD3; clone size: large; CDR3 DNA: TGTGCCTGTGACACCTGGGGGATCGATAAACTCATCTTT; CDR3 protein: CACDTWGIDKLIF
CDR3 length: 17; V gene: TRDV2; J gene: TRDJ3; D gene: TRDD3; clone size: NA; CDR3 DNA: TGTGCCTGTGACACGACTGGGGACTCCTGGGACACCCGACAGATGTTTTTC; CDR3 protein: CACDTTGDSWDTRQMFF
CDR3 length: 15; V gene: TRDV2; J gene: TRDJ2; D gene: NA; clone size: medium-sized; CDR3 DNA: TGTGCCTGTGACACCGGGGGTACTTTGACAGCACAACTCTTCTTT; CDR3 protein: CACDTGGTLTAQLFF
CDR3 length: 18; V gene: TRDV2; J gene: TRDJ3; D gene: NA; clone size: few; CDR3 DNA: TGTGCCTGTGACACCGCGGGATCCTCCCCCTGGGACACCCGACAGATGTTTTTC; CDR3 protein: CACDTAGSSPWDTRQMFF
CDR3 length: 19; V gene: TRDV2; J gene: TRDJ3; D gene: TRDD3; clone size: few; CDR3 DNA: TGTGCCTGTGACCGACTGGGGGATAAAACCTCCTGGGACACCCGACAGATGTTTTTC; CDR3 protein: CACDRLGDKTSWDTRQMFF
CDR3 length: 22; V gene: TRDV2; J gene: TRDJ3; D gene: TRDD3; clone size: NA; CDR3 DNA: TGTGCCTGTGACGCCTACTGGGGGATACCGAATATTAGCTCCTGGGACACCCGACAGATGTTTTTC; CDR3 protein: CACDAYWGIPNISSWDTRQMFF
CDR3 length: 14; V gene: TRDV2; J gene: TRDJ1; D gene: TRDD3; clone size: medium-sized; CDR3 DNA: TGTGCCTGTGACACCTGGGGGATACGCGATAAACTCATCTTT; CDR3 protein: CACDTWGIRDKLIF
CDR3 length: 20; V gene: TRDV2; J gene: TRDJ3; D gene: TRDD3; clone size: NA; CDR3 DNA: TGTGCCTGTGACACCGCTGGGGGATACGCCAGCTCCTGGGACACCCGACAGATGTTTTTC; CDR3 protein: CACDTAGGYASSWDTRQMFF
CDR3 length: 16; V gene: TRDV2; J gene: TRDJ2; D gene: TRDD3; clone size: NA; CDR3 DNA: TGTGCCTGTGATCTACTGGGGGATACCGTGACAGCACAACTCTTCTTT; CDR3 protein: CACDLLGDTVTAQLFF
CDR3 length: 13; V gene: TRDV2; J gene: TRDJ1; D gene: TRDD3; clone size: medium-sized; CDR3 DNA: TGTGCCTGTGCTGGGGGATACACCGATAAACTCATCTTT; CDR3 protein: CACAGGYTDKLIF
CDR3 length: 15; V gene: TRDV1; J gene: TRDJ2; D gene: TRDD3; clone size: NA; CDR3 DNA: TGTGCTCTTGGGGGCCTAGGGGGATACACAGCACAACTCTTCTTT; CDR3 protein: CALGGLGGYTAQLFF
CDR3 length: 18; V gene: TRDV2; J gene: TRDJ3; D gene: NA; clone size: NA; CDR3 DNA: TGTGCCTGTGACACTGTGGGGCTGACTACCTGGGACACCCGACAGATGTTTTTC; CDR3 protein: CACDTVGLTTWDTRQMFF
CDR3 length: 20; V gene: TRDV2; J gene: TRDJ3; D gene: TRDD3; clone size: NA; CDR3 DNA: TGTGCCTGTGACACCGTTGGGACTGGGGTATACTCCTGGGACACCCGCCAGATGTTTTTC; CDR3 protein: CACDTVGTGVYSWDTRQMFF
CDR3 length: 14; V gene: TRDV2; J gene: TRDJ2; D gene: NA; clone size: few; CDR3 DNA: TGTGCCTGTGACAGGGTGGGGGCTCAAGCACAACTCTTCTTT; CDR3 protein: CACDRVGAQAQLFF
CDR3 length: 15; V gene: TRDV2; J gene: TRDJ2; D gene: TRDD3; clone size: few; CDR3 DNA: TGTGCCTGTGACTTACTGGGGGATTGGAGAGCACAACTCTTCTTT; CDR3 protein: CACDLLGDWRAQLFF
CDR3 length: 18; V gene: TRDV2; J gene: TRDJ2; D gene: TRDD3; clone size: medium-sized; CDR3 DNA: TGTGCCTGTGATTTTTTACTGGGGGATACGGCTTTGACAGCACAACTCTTCTTT; CDR3 protein: CACDFLLGDTALTAQLFF
CDR3 length: 16; V gene: TRDV2; J gene: TRDJ3; D gene: NA; clone size: large; CDR3 DNA: TGTGCCTGTGACGGATTAAGCTCCTGGGACACCCGACAGATGTTTTTC; CDR3 protein: CACDGLSSWDTRQMFF
CDR3 length: 19; V gene: TRDV2; J gene: TRDJ3; D gene: TRDD3; clone size: few; CDR3 DNA: TGTGCCTGTGACACCCTAGGGGATACGAGCTCCTGGGACACCCGACAGATGTTTTTC; CDR3 protein: CACDTLGDTSSWDTRQMFF
CDR3 length: 17; V gene: TRDV2; J gene: TRDJ3; D gene: NA; clone size: NA; CDR3 DNA: TGTGCCTGTGACACCCCTTCTAATTCCTGGGACACCCGACAGATGTTTTTC; CDR3 protein: CACDTPSNSWDTRQMFF
CDR3 length: 18; V gene: TRDV2; J gene: TRDJ3; D gene: TRDD3; clone size: few; CDR3 DNA: TGTGCCTGTGACAGACTGGGGGATAGCACCTGGGACACCCGACAGATGTTTTTC; CDR3 protein: CACDRLGDSTWDTRQMFF
CDR3 length: 22; V gene: TRDV2; J gene: TRDJ3; D gene: TRDD3; clone size: NA; CDR3 DNA: TGTGCCTGTGACACCGTCTGGGGGATACTCGCTGCTGGTTCCTGGGACACCCGACAGATGTTTTTC; CDR3 protein: CACDTVWGILAAGSWDTRQMFF
CDR3 length: 17; V gene: TRDV2; J gene: TRDJ3; D gene: TRDD3; clone size: NA; CDR3 DNA: TGTGCCTGTGACACTATGTGGGGGACCTGGGACACCCGACAGATGTTTTTC; CDR3 protein: CACDTMWGTWDTRQMFF
CDR3 length: 20; V gene: TRDV2; J gene: TRDJ3; D gene: NA; clone size: medium-sized; CDR3 DNA: TGTGCCTGTGACACCGGGGGGCTATACCCGAGCTCCTGGGACACCCGACAGATGTTTTTC; CDR3 protein: CACDTGGLYPSSWDTRQMFF
CDR3 length: 14; V gene: TRDV1; J gene: TRDJ1; D gene: NA; clone size: few; CDR3 DNA: TGTGCTCTTGGGGTAGTTTCTACGCGCGGTAAACTCATCTTT; CDR3 protein: CALGVVSTRGKLIF
CDR3 length: 16; V gene: TRDV2; J gene: TRDJ3; D gene: NA; clone size: few; CDR3 DNA: TGTGCCTGTGACACCGTGAGCTCCTGGGACACCCGACAGATGTTTTTC; CDR3 protein: CACDTVSSWDTRQMFF
CDR3 length: 19; V gene: TRDV2; J gene: TRDJ3; D gene: TRDD3; clone size: few; CDR3 DNA: TGTGCCTGTGACACCGTACTGGGGGATACTTGGTGGGACACCCGACAGATGTTTTTC; CDR3 protein: CACDTVLGDTWWDTRQMFF
CDR3 length: 14; V gene: TRDV2; J gene: TRDJ2; D gene: NA; clone size: medium-sized; CDR3 DNA: TGTGCCTGTGACACCGTAGGGGATACAGCACAACTCTTCTTT; CDR3 protein: CACDTVGDTAQLFF
CDR3 length: 16; V gene: TRDV2; J gene: TRDJ1; D gene: TRDD3; clone size: large; CDR3 DNA: TGTGCCTGTGACGGACTGGGGGATACGCACACCGATAAACTCATCTTT; CDR3 protein: CACDGLGDTHTDKLIF
CDR3 length: 17; V gene: TRDV2; J gene: TRDJ3; D gene: TRDD3; clone size: medium-sized; CDR3 DNA: TGTGCCTGTGACACCACTGGGGCCGCCTGGGACACCCGACAGATGTTTTTC; CDR3 protein: CACDTTGAAWDTRQMFF
CDR3 length: 20; V gene: TRDV2; J gene: TRDJ3; D gene: TRDD3; clone size: few; CDR3 DNA: TGTGCCTGTGACACCGTACTGGGGGATACCGGGTCCTGGGACGCCCGACAGATGTTTTTC; CDR3 protein: CACDTVLGDTGSWDARQMFF
CDR3 length: 20; V gene: TRDV2; J gene: TRDJ3; D gene: TRDD3; clone size: NA; CDR3 DNA: TGTGCCTGCGACACCCCGGGGATACGGGGTAGCTCCTGGGACACCCGACAGATGTTTTTC; CDR3 protein: CACDTPGIRGSSWDTRQMFF
CDR3 length: 17; V gene: TRDV2; J gene: TRDJ3; D gene: NA; clone size: medium-sized; CDR3 DNA: TGTGCCTGTGACATAGCCGGGGAGCCCTGGGACACCCGACAGATGTTTTTC; CDR3 protein: CACDIAGEPWDTRQMFF
CDR3 length: 17; V gene: TRDV2; J gene: TRDJ3; D gene: NA; clone size: NA; CDR3 DNA: TGTGCCTGTGGCACTGTCGGGGGTTCCTGGGACACCCGACAGATGTTTTTC; CDR3 protein: CACGTVGGSWDTRQMFF
CDR3 length: 15; V gene: TRDV2; J gene: TRDJ1; D gene: NA; clone size: large; CDR3 DNA: TGTGCCTGTGACTCCTTACTGGAGCACACCGATAAACTCATCTTT; CDR3 protein: CACDSLLEHTDKLIF
CDR3 length: 15; V gene: TRDV2; J gene: TRDJ2; D gene: TRDD3; clone size: medium-sized; CDR3 DNA: TGTGCCTGTGACTTTGTACTGGGGGATACAGCACAACTCTTCTTT; CDR3 protein: CACDFVLGDTAQLFF
CDR3 length: 20; V gene: TRDV2; J gene: TRDJ3; D gene: TRDD3; clone size: medium-sized; CDR3 DNA: TGTGCCTGTGACGTACTGGGGGATACGGCTGAGTCCTGGGACACCCGACAGATGTTTTTC; CDR3 protein: CACDVLGDTAESWDTRQMFF
CDR3 length: 20; V gene: TRDV2; J gene: TRDJ3; D gene: TRDD3; clone size: few; CDR3 DNA: TGTGCCTGTGACACCGGCTGGGGGACTTCACCCTCCTGGGACACCCGACAGATGTTTTTC; CDR3 protein: CACDTGWGTSPSWDTRQMFF
CDR3 length: 17; V gene: TRDV2; J gene: TRDJ2; D gene: NA; clone size: medium-sized; CDR3 DNA: TGTGCCTGTGACCCCTTGTACGGAGGAGCTTTGACAGCACAACTCTTCTTT; CDR3 protein: CACDPLYGGALTAQLFF
CDR3 length: 17; V gene: TRDV2; J gene: TRDJ3; D gene: TRDD3; clone size: medium-sized; CDR3 DNA: TGTGCCTGTGACCCGACTGGGGACTCCTGGGACACCCGACAGATGTTTTTC; CDR3 protein: CACDPTGDSWDTRQMFF
CDR3 length: 22; V gene: TRDV2; J gene: TRDJ3; D gene: TRDD3; clone size: few; CDR3 DNA: TGTGCCTGTGACGCCTACTGGGGGATACCAAATATTAGCTCCTGGGACACCCGACAGATGTTTTTC; CDR3 protein: CACDAYWGIPNISSWDTRQMFF
CDR3 length: 19; V gene: TRDV2; J gene: TRDJ3; D gene: TRDD3; clone size: medium-sized; CDR3 DNA: TGTGCCTGTGACAAACTGGGGGATACGAGCTCCTGGGACACCCGACAGATGTTTTTC; CDR3 protein: CACDKLGDTSSWDTRQMFF